This record concerns one TCR beta chain sequence. Its antigen is not known. This specimen comes from a study of monozygotic twins with inflammatory bowel disease. Overall study results and limits: The inverse Simpson measure of TCRbeta diversity was lower in IBD patients than in healthy co-twins. Added variability in patient repertoires may stem from differing immunosuppressive treatments.

TCRdb reanalyzed the 5' RACE reads, giving one entry per CDR3 protein sequence and no DNA. The record lists 300,000 to 350,000 distinct CDR3 sequences, of which the ten most abundant hold 2% to 2.5%. The material sequenced was blood. The clonotype was recovered from a human donor with ulcerative colitis or Crohn's disease, or a healthy co-twin of an affected twin (not recorded which).

The CDR3 region is CCAMDSRAKNIQYF. This chain joins TRBV20-1 and TRBJ2-4; with no DNA, the TCRdb D assignment of TRBD2 cannot be verified. The CDR3 sequence is 14 residues long. Germline lookup yields CDR1 DFQATT and CDR2 SNEGSKA (reference sequence).